Here is one T cell receptor beta chain with its context. Antigen specificity is unknown. From germline, CDR1 is SGHDT and CDR2 YYEEEE. The V and J ends lost 4 bases and 7 bases, in that order; junction bases with no gene match: 3. The CDR3 consists of 13 residues. This record belongs to a study of CD8+ T cells in alopecia areata. At the level of the study: It was 6 to 18 months of tofacitinib, and then there were 6 months off drug. Treated patients' severity was scored by percentage of affected scalp area.

In each case, RNA was isolated and then reverse transcribed into cDNA as the sequencing template. The repertoire was sequenced with immunoSEQ multiplex PCR; TCRdb's copy has only in-frame clones and lacks some. The sample has about 260,000 clones; 60% are singletons. Study-level points and caveats: There were also resident alphabeta T cells of normal skin sequenced in scalp samples. There were many expanded lesional clones persisting in scalp and blood during tofacitinib.

Treatment defined: oral pan-JAK inhibitor, 5-10 mg twice daily. Sequenced material: CD4+ T cells sorted from blood, taken at approximately week 51, from a patient treated with tofacitinib. This sequence originates from a human donor with alopecia areata. The chain uses TRBV5-6 and TRBJ2-1; 9 bases line up with TRBD1. CDR3 region: CASSPQGANEQFF. CDR3 bases: TGTGCCAGCAGCCCACAGGGGGCTAATGAGCAGTTCTTC.